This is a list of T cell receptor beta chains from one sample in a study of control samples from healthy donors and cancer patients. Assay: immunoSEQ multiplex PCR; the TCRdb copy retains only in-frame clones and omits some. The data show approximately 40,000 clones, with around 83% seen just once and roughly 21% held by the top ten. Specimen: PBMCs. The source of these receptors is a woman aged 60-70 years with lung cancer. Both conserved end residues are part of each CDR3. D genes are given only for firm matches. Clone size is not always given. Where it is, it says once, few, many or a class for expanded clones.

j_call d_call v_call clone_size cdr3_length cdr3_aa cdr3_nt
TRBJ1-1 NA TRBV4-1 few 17 CASSQGPTGPVNTEAFF TGCGCCAGCAGCCAAGGGCCGACGGGTCCAGTTAACACTGAAGCTTTCTTT
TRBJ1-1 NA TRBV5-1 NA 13 CASSLDRDTEAFF TGCGCCAGCAGCTTGGACAGGGACACTGAAGCTTTCTTT
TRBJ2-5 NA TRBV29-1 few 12 CSVERGQETQYF TGCAGCGTTGAGCGGGGTCAAGAGACCCAGTACTTC
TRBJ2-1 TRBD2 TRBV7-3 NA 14 CASSVLAGVTEQFF TGTGCCAGCAGCGTATTAGCGGGAGTTACTGAGCAGTTCTTC
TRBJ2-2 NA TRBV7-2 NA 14 CASSLDGNTGELFF TGTGCCAGCAGCTTAGATGGGAACACCGGGGAGCTGTTTTTT
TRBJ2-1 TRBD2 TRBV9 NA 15 CASSVTLAGYNEQFF TGTGCCAGCAGCGTAACCCTAGCGGGGTACAATGAGCAGTTCTTC
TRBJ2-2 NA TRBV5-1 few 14 CASSLGDLRGELFF TGCGCCAGCAGCTTGGGAGACCTGCGAGGGGAGCTGTTTTTT
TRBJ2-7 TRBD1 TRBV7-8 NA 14 CASRFGDRAYEQYF TGTGCCAGCAGGTTCGGGGACAGGGCGTACGAGCAGTACTTC
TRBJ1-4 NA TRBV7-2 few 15 CASSLATGINEKLFF TGTGCCAGCAGCTTAGCCACGGGGATTAATGAAAAACTGTTTTTT
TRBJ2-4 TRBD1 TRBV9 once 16 CASSPRTGGGPGIQYF TGTGCCAGCAGCCCCCGGACAGGGGGGGGACCTGGCATTCAGTACTTC
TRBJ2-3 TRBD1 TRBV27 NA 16 CASSFGGQGRTDTQYF TGTGCCAGCAGTTTTGGGGGACAGGGGCGCACAGATACGCAGTATTTT
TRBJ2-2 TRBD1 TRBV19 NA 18 CASSVARGQSFIAGELFF TGTGCCAGTAGTGTAGCTCGGGGACAGAGCTTTATCGCCGGGGAGCTGTTTTTT
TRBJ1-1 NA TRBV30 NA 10 CAWMDPEAFF TGTGCCTGGATGGACCCTGAAGCTTTCTTT